This entry concerns a single T cell receptor beta chain. Its antigen is not known. This sample was taken from a study of T cell repertoires in cytomegalovirus infection. CDR3 length: 17 amino acids. Germline values: CDR1 SNHLY, CDR2 FYNNEI. The V and J ends lost 4 bases and 1 base respectively, with 17 bases between them. A single record per CDR3 protein comes from TCRdb applying MiXCR to the reads. The sample holds about 570,000 distinct CDR3 sequences, 35% to 50% seen once. Source: cultured PBMCs, taken from culture after CMV antigen stimulation. The chain links TRBV2 to TRBJ2-1, with D perhaps TRBD2 (6 bases). The clonotype originates from a human donor in good health (CMV status not recorded). Some clones in this sample may be carry-over from other donors' samples. CDR3 protein: CASSGMLAELSYNEQFF. CDR3 nucleotide sequence: TGTGCCAGCAGTGGGATGTTAGCGGAACTTTCCTACAATGAGCAGTTCTTC.